At least ten counts were recorded for the clone carrying this TCR beta chain. Its antigen is unidentified. This sample stems from a study of early T cells in non-severe SARS-CoV-2 infection. Study-wide results and caveats: VDJdb matching skewed toward anti-spike CD8 responses, missing private and CD4 specificities.

TCRdb itself ran the 5' RACE reads through MiXCR, one entry per CDR3 protein. The sample yields 75,000 or so distinct CDR3 sequences, approximately 10% seen once. The sequencing used whole blood, collected at baseline. The source of this sequence is an adult who was a healthcare worker with PCR-confirmed SARS-CoV-2 infection or an uninfected control (not recorded which).

CDR3 nucleotides: TGTGCCAGTAGTTCCGGGACACCCAATCAGCCCCAGCATTTT. It codes for CASSSGTPNQPQHF. The chain recombines TRBV19 with TRBJ1-5, with D maybe TRBD1 (6 bases). This CDR3 is 14 amino acids long. The V end lost 5 bases, the J end lost 3 bases, and 11 bases lay between the germline ends. Germline V gene data show CDR1 as LNHDA and CDR2 as SQIVND (reference sequence). Based on the CDR3 plus reference TRBV19 and TRBJ1-5, the full variable domain is DGGITQSPKYLFRKEGQNVTLSCEQNLNHDAMYWYRQDPGQGLRLIYYSQIVNDFQKGDIAEGYSVSREKKESFPLTVTSAQKNPTAFYLCASSSGTPNQPQHFGDGTRLSIL.